This TCR beta chain originates from a study of cytomegalovirus exposure and HLA in healthy donors. The CDR3 covers 14 residues. CDR1 is MNHNY, CDR2 SVGAGI, per germline (reference sequence). The ends lost 6 bases at V and 5 bases at J; junction bases unmatched: 8. Researchers ran the PCR with 60 Vbeta and 13 Jbeta primers. The assay was immunoSEQ multiplex PCR, and TCRdb's table has in-frame clones only and misses some. The table lists fewer than 140,000 clones, about three quarters of them singletons. Points on this clone: Its antigen is undetermined.

Healthy bone marrow donors formed the donor group. Regarding the study as a whole: Later genetic work tied a missense DCLRE1C variant to beta-chain V and J trimming.

The rearrangement links TRBV6-6 to TRBJ1-2; 8 bases match TRBD1. The specimen sequenced was PBMCs. The TCR comes from a woman in her fifties or sixties in good health and CMV-seropositive. The chain's CDR3 is CASSFTTGAYGYTF. The CDR3 DNA reads TGTGCCAGCAGCTTCACGACAGGGGCTTATGGCTACACCTTC.